Described below is a single T cell receptor (beta chain) sequence and its context. Assay used: immunoSEQ multiplex PCR; TCRdb lists only in-frame clones, some missing. The repertoire includes 300,000 or so clones, around 81% of them detected once, and around 4% sits in the top ten. This CDR3 spans 13 amino acids. These data are taken from a study of blood T cell repertoires in COVID-19. The wider study: T cells, B-cell-depleted T cells, or PBMCs provided the cDNA or gDNA that served as material.

Sequences were obtained from peripheral blood. The clonotype comes from a woman between 50 and 59 years old with active or convalescent COVID-19. The rearrangement links TRBV21-1 to TRBJ1-1; the DNA was not compared with TRBD1, the D call given in the table. TRBV21-1 is a pseudogene. DNA for the CDR3: TGTGCCAGCAGTCGAGGGGGGAACACTGAAGCTTTCTTT. The encoded protein is CASSRGGNTEAFF.